The 16 T cell receptor beta chains below were found in one sample sequenced in a study of blood T cell repertoires in COVID-19. This table comes from immunoSEQ multiplex PCR, and its TCRdb copy is limited to in-frame clones, with some not included. The sample yields around 160,000 clones, around 84% seen once. The specimen sequenced was peripheral blood. These receptors all stem from a woman at least 80 years old with acute or convalescent COVID-19.

J is TRBJ1-1 and V is TRBV6-1, with 8 positions matching TRBD1. Trimming took 3 bases from V and 1 from J; bases not matched to a gene: 7. Germline assignment: CDR1 MNHNS and CDR2 SASEGT. The CDR3 loop spans 16 amino acids. CDR3 nucleotides: TGTGCCAGCAGTGACCCAGGGGGCGCGGGGAACACTGAAGCTTTCTTT. It codes for CASSDPGGAGNTEAFF.

J is TRBJ1-2 and V is TRBV7-2, with a tentative D call TRBD1 (5 bases). This CDR3 has 13 amino acids. V dropped 1 base and J dropped 9 bases, with 12 bases sitting between them. Germline V gene lookup returns CDR1 SGHTA and CDR2 FQGNSA. DNA of the CDR3: TGTGCCAGCAGCTTAGTTGGGGCCTCGAGCTACACCTTC. This gives the protein CASSLVGASSYTF.

This chain links TRBV15 with TRBJ1-2; D is unclear. CDR1 LNHNV and CDR2 YYDKDF come from the germline V gene (reference sequence). CDR3 length equals 14 residues. Trimming shortened V by 0 bases and J by 5 bases, and 10 bases separated the two germline ends. The CDR3 sequence: CATSRDREYYGYTF. DNA for the CDR3: TGTGCCACCAGCAGAGATCGGGAGTATTATGGCTACACCTTC.

V usage is TRBV24-1 and J usage is TRBJ2-1, with 9 bases fitting TRBD1. V was clipped by 3 bases and J by 4 bases; unmatched bases: 9. Germline V gene lookup returns CDR1 KGHDR and CDR2 SFDVKD. The CDR3 sequence is 17 residues long. The CDR3: CATSDPSPGQGYNEQFF. The CDR3 region has the DNA TGTGCCACCAGTGATCCGTCTCCGGGACAGGGTTACAATGAGCAGTTCTTC.

This chain connects TRBV5-5 to TRBJ2-2; D might be TRBD1 (5 bases). The germline V gene encodes CDR1 SGHKS and CDR2 YYEKEE (reference sequence). The CDR3 extends over 14 amino acids. V lost 1 base, J lost 5 bases, and 9 bases lay in between. CDR3 in amino acids: CASSLLGATGELFF. CDR3 DNA: TGTGCCAGCAGCTTGTTAGGGGCTACCGGGGAGCTGTTTTTT.

The chain employs TRBV7-9 and TRBJ2-7, with 8 bases matching TRBD1. Germline-derived CDR1 and CDR2 are SEHNR and FQNEAQ (reference sequence). J gave up 0 bases and V 1 base, and 8 bases lay outside the gene matches. This CDR3 comprises 17 residues. The CDR3 nucleotides read TGTGCCAGCAGCTTAGGGAACAGGGGGACCCTCTCCTACGAGCAGTACTTC. It is translated as CASSLGNRGTLSYEQYF.

The chain joins TRBV5-1 to TRBJ2-7; maybe TRBD1 (5 bases). V lost 1 base to trimming and J lost 1 base, with 12 bases between them. The CDR3 runs to 15 residues. CDR1 and CDR2 from the germline V gene are SGHRS and YFSETQ. In nucleotides, the CDR3 is TGCGCCAGCAGCTTGCTGTCAGGGTATTCCTACGAGCAGTACTTC. Translation gives CASSLLSGYSYEQYF.

The chain couples TRBV9 to TRBJ2-1; 10 nucleotides align to TRBD2. The CDR3 covers 16 residues. Germline loops: CDR1 SGDLS, CDR2 YYNGEE. V was clipped by 4 bases and J by 8 bases; unmatched bases: 12. The CDR3 sequence is CASSRGTSAPRDEQFF. The DNA of the CDR3 is TGTGCCAGCAGCCGCGGGACTAGCGCCCCGCGGGATGAGCAGTTCTTC.

The table lists this clone with a few counts. V is TRBV5-4 and J is TRBJ2-7, with 9 bases that match TRBD1. Per the germline V gene, CDR1 is SGHNT and CDR2 is YYREEE (reference sequence). This CDR3 has 13 residues. J was trimmed by 7 bases and V by 3 bases; bases with no gene match: 5. The CDR3 nucleotides read TGTGCCAGCAGCTCAGGGACAGGGAAAGAGCAGTACTTC. Protein sequence: CASSSGTGKEQYF.

The V call is TRBV18, the J call TRBJ1-1; 7 bases line up with TRBD1. Germline V gene sequence: CDR1 KGHSH, CDR2 LQKENI. This CDR3 comprises 15 residues. The V segment lost 5 bases and the J segment 0 bases; nucleotides outside the gene matches: 6. CDR3 sequence (DNA): TGTGCCAGCTCAGAATGGGACAGAGTGAACACTGAAGCTTTCTTT. Its translation is CASSEWDRVNTEAFF.

The chain has TRBV4-3 and TRBJ1-1, with a possible D match to TRBD1 (6 bases). CDR1 LGHNA and CDR2 YSLEER come from the germline V gene. This CDR3 has 14 amino acids. Trimming left V 0 bases short and J 3 bases short, with 8 bases between. The CDR3 bases are TGCGCCAGCAGCCAAGAGGGGGCGGACACTGAAGCTTTCTTT. Translating gives CASSQEGADTEAFF.

The CDR3 here is CAWSRGLADQQETQYF. The CDR3 DNA sequence: TGTGCCTGGAGCCGGGGACTAGCGGATCAACAAGAGACCCAGTACTTC. This sequence joins TRBV30 and TRBJ2-5; 11 bases line up with TRBD2. CDR3 size: 16 residues. Germline loops: CDR1 GTSNPN, CDR2 SVGIG (reference sequence). V lost 3 bases, J lost 2 bases, and 8 bases stayed unmatched. Supplemented by reference TRBV30 and TRBJ2-5, the full variable domain reads SQTIHQWPATLVQPVGSPLSLECTVEGTSNPNLYWYRQAAGRGLQLLFYSVGIGQISSEVPQNLSASRPQDRQFILSSKKLLLSDSGFYLCAWSRGLADQQETQYFGPGTRLLVL.

The rearrangement uses TRBV6-5 and TRBJ1-3; a weak D match, TRBD1 (6 bases). CDR3 length: 15 residues. Germline V CDR1 and CDR2: MNHEY, SVGAGI. V was cut by 6 bases and J by 0 bases, with 12 bases left in between. The chain's CDR3 is CASSRQDHSGNTIYF. CDR3 nucleotides: TGTGCCAGCAGCCGACAGGACCACTCTGGAAACACCATATATTTT.

The CDR3 sequence: CASSFGLQGAWEKLFF. The CDR3 DNA sequence: TGTGCCAGCAGTTTTGGGCTACAGGGGGCTTGGGAAAAACTGTTTTTT. This chain links TRBV28 with TRBJ1-4; 9 bases map to TRBD1. V was pared by 3 bases and J by 8 bases, with 10 bases of the junction left unmatched. Germline V lookup: CDR1 MDHEN, CDR2 SYDVKM. This CDR3 contains 16 residues.

The chain recombines TRBV7-9 with TRBJ2-7; the D gene is possibly TRBD2 (5 bases). Germline CDR1 and CDR2: SEHNR and FQNEAQ (reference sequence). Trimming removed 0 bases at V and 1 base at J, with 7 bases between. CDR3 size: 14 residues. The chain's CDR3 is CASSLARVSYEQYF. The CDR3 DNA reads TGTGCCAGCAGCTTAGCGCGGGTTTCCTACGAGCAGTACTTC.

The V and J genes are TRBV6-2 or TRBV6-3 and TRBJ1-2; no firm D call. V gave up 6 bases and J gave up 8 bases, with 16 bases separating them. The CDR3 sequence is 13 residues long. Germline V gene lookup returns CDR1 MNHEY and CDR2 SVGEGT. The CDR3 DNA reads as TGTGCCAGCAGCCCCGGGAGGGTCGGAGGCTACACCTTC. Translating gives CASSPGRVGGYTF.